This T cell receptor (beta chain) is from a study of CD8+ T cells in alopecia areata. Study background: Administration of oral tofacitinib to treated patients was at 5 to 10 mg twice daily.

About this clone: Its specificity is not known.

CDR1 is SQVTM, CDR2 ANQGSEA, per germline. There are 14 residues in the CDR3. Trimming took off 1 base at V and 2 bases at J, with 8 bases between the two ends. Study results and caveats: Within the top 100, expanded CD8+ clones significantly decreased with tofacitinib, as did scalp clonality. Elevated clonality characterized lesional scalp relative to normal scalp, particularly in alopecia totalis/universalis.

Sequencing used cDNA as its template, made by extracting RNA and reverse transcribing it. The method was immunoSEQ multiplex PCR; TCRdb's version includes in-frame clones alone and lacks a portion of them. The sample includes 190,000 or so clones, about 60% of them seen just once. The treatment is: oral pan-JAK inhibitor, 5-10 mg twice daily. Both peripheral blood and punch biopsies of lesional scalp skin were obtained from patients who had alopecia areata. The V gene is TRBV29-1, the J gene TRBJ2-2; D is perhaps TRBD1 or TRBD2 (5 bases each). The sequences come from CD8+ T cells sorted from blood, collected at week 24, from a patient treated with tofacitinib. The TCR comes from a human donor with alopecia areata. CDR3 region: CSVEGGPNTGELFF. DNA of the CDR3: TGCAGCGTTGAAGGGGGACCAAACACCGGGGAGCTGTTTTTT.